The rows below give T cell receptor beta chains drawn from one sample of a study of CD8 T cells in Susac syndrome. TCRdb called the immunoSEQ multiplex PCR reads again in MiXCR, with one record for every CDR3 protein. The profile shows about 140,000 distinct CDR3 sequences, around 95% of them singletons. Material for sequencing was CD4+ T cells from PBMCs. The origin of the receptors is a human donor with Susac syndrome. CDR3s include the opening cysteine and the closing phenylalanine or tryptophan. The size field is filled for only some rows; it gives once, few, many or a size class.

size: NA
V: TRBV30
length: 14
CDR3: CAWTVGITNYEQYF

size: few
V: TRBV29-1
length: 14
CDR3: CSVGLAGISWQQYF

size: NA
V: TRBV5-1
length: 13
CDR3: CASSSGEVDTQYF

size: NA
V: TRBV6-5
length: 14
CDR3: CASSYQGLNTEAFF

size: once
V: TRBV30
length: 12
CDR3: CAWSLGTPAQYF

size: NA
V: TRBV29-1
length: 13
CDR3: CSVDSTVQETQYF

size: NA
V: TRBV5-1
length: 13
CDR3: CASSPGPHTEAFF

size: few
V: TRBV5-1
length: 18
CDR3: CASSLGPGGDMSKNIQYF

size: NA
V: TRBV7-2
length: 14
CDR3: CASNKIGLRETQYF

size: NA
V: TRBV27
length: 14
CDR3: CASSLASGVRGYTF

size: NA
V: TRBV27
length: 17
CDR3: CASTEEGWFRAKNIQYF

size: once
V: TRBV29-1
length: 12
CDR3: CSVGDGLYEQYF

size: NA
V: TRBV12-5
length: 13
CDR3: CASGPEGATGYTF

size: NA
V: TRBV5-1
length: 14
CDR3: CASSLPKAEETQYF

size: NA
V: TRBV20-1
length: 13
CDR3: CSASHTNTGELFF

size: NA
V: TRBV6-6
length: 16
CDR3: CASSFGEDRGDTEAFF

size: NA
V: TRBV20-1
length: 13
CDR3: CSAGAQGITEAFF

size: NA
V: TRBV5-1
length: 15
CDR3: CASSLVRTVKETQYF

size: NA
V: TRBV13
length: 19
CDR3: CASSLVWGDREDGITEAFF

size: NA
V: TRBV7-2
length: 12
CDR3: CASSLSSGEQYF

size: NA
V: TRBV30
length: 13
CDR3: CAWSDSTGNTIYF

size: NA
V: TRBV29-1
length: 12
CDR3: CSVQEGYNEQFF

size: NA
V: TRBV30
length: 11
CDR3: CAWERITEAFF

size: NA
V: TRBV6-2/TRBV6-3
length: 15
CDR3: CASGMTSGGYNEQFF

size: few
V: TRBV30
length: 12
CDR3: CAWTSGNYEQYF

size: NA
V: TRBV5-1
length: 13
CDR3: CASSPRAPEELFF

size: once
V: TRBV10-3
length: 15
CDR3: CAIRELGQNTGELFF

size: NA
V: TRBV13
length: 14
CDR3: CASSSRGSVGELFF

size: NA
V: TRBV20-1
length: 11
CDR3: CSASRRDEQFF

size: NA
V: TRBV20-1
length: 15
CDR3: CSARVGTRPYNEQFF

size: NA
V: TRBV29-1
length: 13
CDR3: CSVDPTRGDTQYF

size: NA
V: TRBV30
length: 13
CDR3: CAWKEGLNTEAFF

size: NA
V: TRBV29-1
length: 13
CDR3: CSVGGQGNTEAFF

size: NA
V: TRBV12-3/TRBV12-4
length: 15
CDR3: CASSHGDPSSYEQYF

size: NA
V: TRBV24-1
length: 17
CDR3: CATSDSGRGTVTDTQYF

size: NA
V: TRBV4-1
length: 17
CDR3: CASSHNWLAGGSYEQYF

size: NA
V: TRBV6-5
length: 15
CDR3: CASTPGTGLFTEAFF

size: once
V: TRBV30
length: 13
CDR3: CAWRTKGEETQYF

size: NA
V: TRBV5-6
length: 16
CDR3: CASRYRRTEVNTEAFF

size: NA
V: TRBV10-3
length: 12
CDR3: CASRTSNHEQFF

size: NA
V: TRBV24-1
length: 17
CDR3: CATIAPPTELAKNIQYF